The rows below give T cell receptor beta chains drawn from one sample of a study of T cell changes during pregnancy in multiple sclerosis. Clones were read by immunoSEQ multiplex PCR, and TCRdb kept only the in-frame ones, dropping some. Of under 40,000 clones in the sample, around 90% were seen once. The sample was CD4+ T cells from peripheral blood mononuclear cells, taken in the third trimester of pregnancy. These receptors all stem from a female donor in good health, enrolled as a control in a pregnancy study. CDR3s include the opening cysteine and the closing phenylalanine or tryptophan. The D gene is left open where the match is weak. Some rows have no size entry. The others give once, few or many, or a class for an expanded clone.

D	V	J	size	CDR3	DNA
.	TRBV29-1	TRBJ2-7	once	CSALTGPYEQYF	TGCAGCGCGTTGACAGGACCCTACGAGCAGTACTTC
TRBD2	TRBV2	TRBJ2-3	.	CASSEKREFTDTQYF	TGTGCCAGCAGTGAAAAGCGGGAGTTCACAGATACGCAGTATTTT
.	TRBV20-1	TRBJ1-2	.	CSAPANYGYTF	TGCAGTGCCCCTGCGAACTATGGCTACACCTTC
TRBD1	TRBV28	TRBJ2-1	.	CASSFDRGKAYNEQFF	TGTGCCAGCAGTTTCGACAGGGGGAAGGCCTACAATGAGCAGTTCTTC
.	TRBV2	TRBJ2-3	.	CATTGGDTDTQYF	TGTGCCACCACGGGGGGCGACACAGATACGCAGTATTTT
.	TRBV7-2	TRBJ1-5	.	CASSFIAVNQPQHF	TGTGCCAGCAGCTTTATTGCGGTCAATCAGCCCCAGCATTTT
TRBD2	TRBV5-4	TRBJ2-1	.	CASTPSAGGSYNEQFF	TGTGCCAGCACCCCCTCCGCGGGGGGGAGTTACAATGAGCAGTTCTTC
.	TRBV5-1	TRBJ2-1	.	CASSLGQVDNEQFF	TGCGCCAGCAGCTTGGGACAGGTCGATAATGAGCAGTTCTTC
TRBD1	TRBV5-1	TRBJ2-3	.	CASSQGQGAPDTQYF	TGCGCCAGCAGCCAGGGACAGGGGGCACCGGATACGCAGTATTTT
.	TRBV28	TRBJ1-2	.	CASSPDGNYGYTF	TGTGCCAGCAGCCCTGACGGGAATTATGGCTACACCTTC
.	TRBV27	TRBJ1-3	.	CASSLGHSGNTIYF	TGTGCCAGCAGTCTCGGACACTCTGGAAACACCATATATTTT
TRBD1	TRBV6-1	TRBJ2-5	.	CASRYRGLQYF	TGTGCCAGCAGGTACAGGGGTTTACAGTACTTC
.	TRBV11-2	TRBJ2-7	.	CASSPVRHRKTSYEQYF	TGTGCCAGCAGCCCCGTAAGACATCGCAAAACGTCCTACGAGCAGTACTTC
TRBD1	TRBV28	TRBJ1-1	.	CASSSGQGTTEAFF	TGTGCCAGCAGTTCGGGACAGGGGACCACTGAAGCTTTCTTT
TRBD1	TRBV7-3	TRBJ2-1	.	CASSRTGGGNEQFF	TGTGCCAGCAGCCGGACAGGGGGGGGCAATGAGCAGTTCTTC
.	TRBV19	TRBJ1-2	.	CASSIGGNYGYTF	TGTGCCAGTAGTATAGGAGGGAACTATGGCTACACCTTC
.	TRBV11-3	TRBJ2-3	.	CASSRGWGEDTQYF	TGTGCCAGCAGCCGCGGGTGGGGGGAAGATACGCAGTATTTT
TRBD2	TRBV27	TRBJ2-1	once	CASSLKGRGTGGEYNEQFF	TGTGCCAGCAGTTTAAAGGGCAGGGGTACGGGGGGGGAATACAATGAGCAGTTCTTC
TRBD1	TRBV5-1	TRBJ1-4	.	CASSYQGAPNEKLFF	TGCGCCAGCAGCTACCAGGGGGCGCCTAATGAAAAACTGTTTTTT
TRBD2	TRBV9	TRBJ2-3	.	CASSVGLAGPTDTQYF	TGTGCCAGCAGCGTAGGACTAGCGGGTCCTACAGATACGCAGTATTTT
TRBD2	TRBV27	TRBJ2-2	once	CASSLSWLADTGELFF	TGTGCCAGCAGTTTATCCTGGCTAGCGGACACCGGGGAGCTGTTTTTT
TRBD1	TRBV18	TRBJ2-2	.	CASSPGQLGFGELFF	TGTGCCAGCTCACCGGGACAGCTAGGCTTCGGGGAGCTGTTTTTT
.	TRBV6-5	TRBJ2-7	.	CASSPAPSYEQYF	TGTGCCAGCAGCCCAGCGCCTTCCTACGAGCAGTACTTC
TRBD2	TRBV5-1	TRBJ2-5	.	CASSLASVSGGEETQYF	TGCGCCAGCAGCTTGGCCTCTGTCAGCGGGGGGGAAGAGACCCAGTACTTC
TRBD2	TRBV6-6	TRBJ2-3	.	CASTHRASGRTDTQYF	TGTGCCAGCACCCATCGGGCTAGCGGGAGAACAGATACGCAGTATTTT
.	TRBV5-1	TRBJ2-5	.	CASSRQFRETQYF	TGCGCCAGCAGCCGACAGTTCCGTGAGACCCAGTACTTC
TRBD1	TRBV19	TRBJ1-4	.	CASSTGVNEKLFF	TGTGCCAGTAGCACAGGGGTTAATGAAAAACTGTTTTTT
.	TRBV5-1	TRBJ2-7	.	CASRMGGGTYEQYF	TGCGCCAGCAGAATGGGGGGGGGCACCTACGAGCAGTACTTC
TRBD2	TRBV5-1	TRBJ2-3	.	CASSLRASGGPTDTQYF	TGCGCCAGCAGCTTGAGGGCTAGCGGGGGACCCACAGATACGCAGTATTTT